The source of this T cell receptor beta chain is a study of graft-versus-host responses after intestinal transplantation. The study's findings and limits: Clonal ratios of graft-versus-host to host-versus-graft in allografts were high for patients exhibiting graft-donor T cell macrochimerism. Among recipient marrow samples, GvH clones were found; some appeared first in ileum or blood. Early HvG declines after transplant were associated with peak circulating GvH clone levels.

Turning to this clone: The target antigen is unknown.

The protocol was immunoSEQ multiplex PCR, while the TCRdb copy is restricted to in-frame clones and leaves out a portion. The sample records 85,000 to 100,000 clones, 80% to 95% being singletons. Trimming shortened V by 0 bases and J by 4 bases, and 14 bases separated the two germline ends. Per the germline V gene, CDR1 is SGHRS and CDR2 is YFSETQ. This CDR3 comprises 16 residues. The starting material was unstimulated CD4+ T cells sorted from spleen or lymph node cells, obtained before transplant. The V call is TRBV5-1, the J call TRBJ2-1; D is ambiguous. The source of this sequence is a human donor who was the organ donor for an intestinal transplant. CDR3 coding DNA: TGCGCCAGCAGCTTGGGGGCAGGCTCATATTACAATGAGCAGTTCTTC. Translated: CASSLGAGSYYNEQFF. Full variable domain (rest looked up from reference TRBV5-1 and TRBJ2-1): KAGVTQTPRYLIKTRGQQVTLSCSPISGHRSVSWYQQTPGQGLQFLFEYFSETQRNKGNFPGRFSGRQFSNSRSEMNVSTLELGDSALYLCASSLGAGSYYNEQFFGPGTRLTVL.